The entry below gives a single T cell receptor (beta chain) sequence along with its context. The antigen remains undetermined. This CDR3 comprises 15 residues. Trimming cost V 5 bases and J 5 bases; bases outside gene matches: 5. Germline CDR1 reads SGHVS; CDR2 reads FNYEAQ. The sample belongs to a study of cytomegalovirus exposure and HLA in healthy donors. Whole-study context: The Caucasian-associated ancestry cluster held roughly 78% of a few hundred genotyped donors. Study outcomes and limitations: Earlier analysis found most TCR beta V segments productive about 87% or about 30% of the time. Association with HLA alleles at 0.05 false discovery rate was found for roughly 17,000 TCR beta sequences in a later analysis.

The study ran its PCR with 60 Vbeta and 13 Jbeta primers. The repertoire was sequenced with immunoSEQ multiplex PCR; TCRdb's copy has only in-frame clones and lacks some. This sample yields 250,000 to 350,000 clones, of which 75% to 90% are seen a single time; 3.5% to 4% belongs to the top ten. The chain carries TRBV7-6 and TRBJ2-2, with 10 bases lining up with TRBD1. Sequenced material: PBMCs. This receptor was obtained from a man aged 40-55 years in good health and CMV-seropositive. CDR3 DNA sequence: TGTGCCAGCAGCCCGGGACAGGGGAGGACCGGGGAGCTGTTTTTT. It encodes CASSPGQGRTGELFF.